This section outlines one T cell receptor (beta chain) sequence together with its context. Treatment indicated: preoperative locoregional IRX-2 cytokine immunotherapy. Germline V gene sequence: CDR1 SGHRS, CDR2 YFSETQ. The CDR3 totals 16 residues. With V trimmed by 4 bases and J by 2 bases, 11 bases remained unmatched. The data belong to a study of preoperative IRX-2 immunotherapy in early breast cancer. The table came from immunoSEQ multiplex PCR; TCRdb's copy has only in-frame clones and leaves some out. The repertoire holds around 2,900 clones, with 65% to 80% as singletons. V is TRBV5-1 and J is TRBJ2-7; TRBD1 matches at 8 bases. The source material was tumor tissue, sampled after IRX-2 immunotherapy. This clonotype originated in a human donor with breast cancer. The CDR3 spells CASSQASDRATYEQYF. CDR3 nucleotide sequence: TGCGCCAGCAGCCAAGCCTCGGACAGGGCAACCTACGAGCAGTACTTC.